The 15 T cell receptor beta chains listed next were all sequenced from one sample in a study of OX40 agonist ivuxolimab in advanced cancers. Data came from immunoSEQ multiplex PCR; TCRdb stores just in-frame clones and leaves some out. Of around 100,000 clones in the sample, about 96% were seen once. The sample in question was CD4+ or CD8+ T cells sorted from blood, obtained in a trial of the OX40 agonist ivuxolimab. All receptors come from an adult with an advanced solid tumor such as melanoma, head and neck, liver or kidney cancer.

The chain has TRBV5-1 and TRBJ1-4; unclear D gene. V was shortened by 2 bases and J by 2 bases, with 7 bases between the two germline ends. The CDR3 has 14 residues. Germline assignment: CDR1 SGHRS and CDR2 YFSETQ. CDR3 sequence reads: CASSFGWTNEKLFF. In nucleotides, the CDR3 is TGCGCCAGCAGCTTCGGGTGGACTAATGAAAAACTGTTTTTT. The whole variable domain, filled in from reference TRBV5-1 and TRBJ1-4, reads KAGVTQTPRYLIKTRGQQVTLSCSPISGHRSVSWYQQTPGQGLQFLFEYFSETQRNKGNFPGRFSGRQFSNSRSEMNVSTLELGDSALYLCASSFGWTNEKLFFGSGTQLSVL.

The V gene is TRBV27, the J gene TRBJ1-1; D might be TRBD1 (5 bases). The germline V and J ends were trimmed by 8 bases and 2 bases, with 21 bases remaining between them. The CDR3 has 16 amino acids. From germline, CDR1 is MNHEY and CDR2 SMNVEV (reference sequence). CDR3 sequence reads: CASGHPVFQGNTEAFF. DNA of the CDR3: TGTGCCAGCGGACATCCAGTTTTCCAGGGTAACACTGAAGCTTTCTTT.

The genes are TRBV7-8 and TRBJ2-3; 8 bases are shared with TRBD2. The J segment lost 0 bases and the V segment lost 5 bases, leaving 10 bases of the junction unmatched. CDR1 is SGHVS and CDR2 is FQNEAQ in the germline V gene. This CDR3 contains 17 residues. CDR3 amino acids: CASSHFSGVSSTDTQYF. Written as DNA, the CDR3 is TGTGCCAGCAGCCACTTTAGCGGGGTATCTAGCACAGATACGCAGTATTTT.

This chain joins TRBV4-1 and TRBJ1-1, with D unresolved. This CDR3 contains 11 residues. V gave up 6 bases and J gave up 5 bases, with 7 bases separating them. The germline V gene encodes CDR1 MGHRA and CDR2 YSYEKL. The CDR3 loop reads CASRLGTEAFF. In DNA form, the CDR3 reads TGCGCCAGCAGACTTGGGACTGAAGCTTTCTTT.

The CDR3 protein is CASTVAGRNTEAFF. CDR3 DNA sequence: TGTGCCAGCACCGTGGCCGGGAGAAACACTGAAGCTTTCTTT. The chain carries TRBV6-1 and TRBJ1-1; D not certain. From germline, CDR1 is MNHNS and CDR2 SASEGT. V shed 7 bases and J shed 2 bases, with 14 bases lying between them. The CDR3 length is 14 residues.

In nucleotides, the CDR3 is TGTGCCAGCAGCTTACCAGGGACAGGGAAGCTGGAGGAGCAGTTCTTC. Protein sequence: CASSLPGTGKLEEQFF. The chain is built from TRBV11-1 and TRBJ2-1; 9 bases line up with TRBD1. V shed 2 bases and J 10 bases; nucleotides not matched to a gene: 12. Germline V gives CDR1 SGHAT, CDR2 FQDESV (reference sequence). The length of the CDR3 is 16 residues. The entire variable domain, with the rest obtained from reference TRBV11-1 and TRBJ2-1, is as follows: EAEVAQSPRYKITEKSQAVAFWCDPISGHATLYWYRQILGQGPELLVQFQDESVVDDSQLPKDRFSAERLKGVDSTLKIQPAELGDSAMYLCASSLPGTGKLEEQFFGPGTRLTVL.

CDR3 DNA: TGTGCCAGCAGCGCCAGGGGAAGTGGAGAAAAACTGTTTTTT. This codes for CASSARGSGEKLFF. The genes are TRBV9 and TRBJ1-4, with D tentatively TRBD1 (6 bases). This CDR3 is 14 amino acids long. CDR1 and CDR2 (germline): SGDLS, YYNGEE. Trimming left V 3 bases short and J 8 bases short, with 14 bases between. The full variable domain, its missing parts supplied by reference TRBV9 and TRBJ1-4, is DSGVTQTPKHLITATGQRVTLRCSPRSGDLSVYWYQQSLDQGLQFLIQYYNGEERAKGNILERFSAQQFPDLHSELNLSSLELGDSALYFCASSARGSGEKLFFGSGTQLSVL.

The rearrangement joins TRBV28 to TRBJ1-4; 7 bases are shared with TRBD1. Trimming cost V 4 bases and J 7 bases; bases outside gene matches: 6. CDR1 MDHEN and CDR2 SYDVKM come from the germline V gene. The CDR3 has 14 amino acids. The CDR3, as DNA: TGTGCCAGCAGTTACAGGGGAGTAAGTGAAAAACTGTTTTTT. Residues: CASSYRGVSEKLFF.

The chain joins TRBV28 to TRBJ1-2, with 7 bases aligning to TRBD1. Germline CDR1 is MDHEN and CDR2 is SYDVKM. CDR3 length: 14 residues. Trimming cost V 5 bases and J 6 bases; bases outside gene matches: 9. The CDR3 nucleotides read TGTGCCAGCAGTCTCCAGGGGGAATGGAATGGCTACACCTTC. It codes for CASSLQGEWNGYTF.

The V and J genes are TRBV28 and TRBJ1-1, with unresolved D. V lost 3 bases to trimming and J lost 3 bases, with 5 bases between them. The CDR3 is made up of 12 amino acids. Germline V gene lookup returns CDR1 MDHEN and CDR2 SYDVKM. The CDR3, as DNA: TGTGCCAGCAGTTTTTCGGACACTGAAGCTTTCTTT. It yields the protein CASSFSDTEAFF.

A remark on this clone: Other DNA sequences in the sample encode the same CDR3. The CDR3 sequence is CASSMRGQGGSYEQYF. Here the CDR3 DNA reads TGTGCCAGCAGTATGCGGGGGCAGGGGGGGTCCTACGAGCAGTACTTC. V and J are TRBV28 and TRBJ2-7, with D tentatively TRBD1 or TRBD2 (7 bases each). This CDR3 has 16 residues. Trimming removed 5 bases at V and 1 base at J, with 18 bases between. In germline, CDR1 is MDHEN, CDR2 SYDVKM.

This chain joins TRBV5-4 and TRBJ2-1, with D perhaps TRBD2 (5 bases). Germline CDR1 SGHNT, CDR2 YYREEE (reference sequence). Trimming stripped 0 bases from V and 7 bases from J, with 8 bases between. This CDR3 spans 13 amino acids. The CDR3 protein is CASSLGVANEQFF. The CDR3 DNA sequence: TGTGCCAGCAGCTTGGGAGTAGCGAATGAGCAGTTCTTC.

The rearrangement joins TRBV6-6 to TRBJ1-1, with no clear D. CDR1 is MNHNY, CDR2 SVGAGI, per germline (reference sequence). CDR3 length: 11 residues. The ends were cut back, 2 bases at V and 7 bases at J, with 5 bases in the middle. CDR3 bases: TGTGCCAGCAGTTACGACGTTGAAGCTTTCTTT. This gives the protein CASSYDVEAFF.

The chain links TRBV19 to TRBJ2-1, with 7 positions matching TRBD2. Trimming took 6 bases from V and 5 from J; bases not matched to a gene: 13. CDR3 size: 16 residues. CDR1 LNHDA and CDR2 SQIVND come from the germline V gene (reference sequence). The CDR3 DNA reads as TGTGCCAGTAGATATCTCCCGACTAGCCCCGACAATGAGCAGTTCTTC. This translates into CASRYLPTSPDNEQFF.

V is TRBV27 and J is TRBJ2-1, with 9 bases aligning to TRBD2. Germline V gene sequence: CDR1 MNHEY, CDR2 SMNVEV (reference sequence). V lost 2 bases to trimming and J lost 9 bases; unmatched junction nucleotides: 8. The CDR3 has 15 amino acids. The CDR3 DNA is TGTGCCAGCAGTTTAGTGGTAGCGGGAGACGGTGAGCAGTTCTTC. Amino acid sequence: CASSLVVAGDGEQFF.